The clone carrying this TCR beta chain was observed a few times. Its antigen is unknown. A second PCR, run for about 7 to 12 cycles, used a sample-barcoded 5' primer plus a J-beta primer mix. TCRdb passed the 5' RACE reads through MiXCR, listing each CDR3 protein once. The sample carries approximately 760,000 distinct CDR3 sequences, 25% recorded once. This specimen belongs to a study of blood T cells in healthy people across ages. General observations from the study: A roughly linear fall in TCR beta diversity per million T cells was seen with increasing age. Estimates of total diversity, which came from one million sequenced T cells, were considered to be underestimates. With donor CMV status unknown, expanded clonotype changes were possibly confounded.

This sample was shared with a second study, whose subject was T cells of mothers and their children. Per that study: Every mother produced more than 9 million TCR beta CDR3 reads, whereas every child provided around 3 million.

The clonotype was recovered from a boy aged 5-17 years in good health. The sample was blood.

The CDR3 region is CASSPRTGLYGYTF. The CDR3 nucleotides are TGTGCCAGCAGCCCAAGGACAGGTCTCTATGGCTACACCTTC. The chain couples TRBV12-3 or TRBV12-4 to TRBJ1-2; 7 bases are a match to TRBD1. V lost 6 bases and J lost 4; bases outside the gene matches: 8. CDR3 length: 14 residues.